The subject of this entry is one T cell receptor (beta chain). Its cognate antigen is unknown. This specimen belongs to a study of T cell responses to AZD1222 COVID-19 vaccine. Study-wide results and limits: Close to half of spike-specific TCRs reportedly recognize unmutated variant regions. Elevations in Spike-specific TCR breadth and depth followed administration of two AZD1222 doses. Just 6 or 7 people given AZD1222 tested seropositive at baseline.

Clones were sequenced by immunoSEQ multiplex PCR, and TCRdb holds only the in-frame ones, with some missing. The sample has approximately 140,000 clones; roughly nine tenths are singletons. The CDR3 loop spans 15 amino acids. With V trimmed by 0 bases and J by 7 bases, 6 bases remained unmatched. Germline loops: CDR1 SGHRS, CDR2 YFSETQ. The genes are TRBV5-1 and TRBJ1-2; 10 nucleotides align to TRBD1. Sequenced material: peripheral blood, taken on day 0 of AZD1222 vaccination. This sequence originates from an adult in good health. The CDR3 spells CASSLGTGGRSGYTF. DNA for the CDR3: TGCGCCAGCAGCTTGGGGACAGGGGGTCGTAGTGGCTACACCTTC.